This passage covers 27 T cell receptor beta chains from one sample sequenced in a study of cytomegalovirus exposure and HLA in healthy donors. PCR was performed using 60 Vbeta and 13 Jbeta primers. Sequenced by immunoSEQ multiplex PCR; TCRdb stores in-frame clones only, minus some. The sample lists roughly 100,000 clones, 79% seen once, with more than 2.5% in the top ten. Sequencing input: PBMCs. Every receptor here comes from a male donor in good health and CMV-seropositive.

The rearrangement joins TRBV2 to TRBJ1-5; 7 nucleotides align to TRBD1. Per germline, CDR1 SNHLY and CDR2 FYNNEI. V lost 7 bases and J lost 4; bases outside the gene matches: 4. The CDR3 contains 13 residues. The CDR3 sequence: CASIRDSNQPQHF. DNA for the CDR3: TGTGCCAGCATCAGGGACAGTAATCAGCCCCAGCATTTT.

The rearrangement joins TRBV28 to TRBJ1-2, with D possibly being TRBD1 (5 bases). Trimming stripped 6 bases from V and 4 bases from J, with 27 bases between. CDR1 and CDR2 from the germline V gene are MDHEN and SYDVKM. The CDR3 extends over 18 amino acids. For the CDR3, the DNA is TGTGCCAGCAGACCCCGACAGTTTCCCGGGGGTCTTAGCTATGGCTACACCTTC. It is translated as CASRPRQFPGGLSYGYTF.

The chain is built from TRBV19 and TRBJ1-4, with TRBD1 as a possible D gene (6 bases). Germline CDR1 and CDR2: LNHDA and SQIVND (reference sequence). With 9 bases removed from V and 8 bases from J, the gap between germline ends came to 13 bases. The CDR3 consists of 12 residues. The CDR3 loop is CASEGENEKLFF. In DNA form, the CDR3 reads TGTGCCAGCGAGGGGGAGAACGAAAAACTGTTTTTT.

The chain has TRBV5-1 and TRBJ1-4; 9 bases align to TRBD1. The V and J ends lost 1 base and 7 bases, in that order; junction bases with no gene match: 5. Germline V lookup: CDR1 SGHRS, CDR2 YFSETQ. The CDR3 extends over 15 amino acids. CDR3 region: CASSLTGQGSEKLFF. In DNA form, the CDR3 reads TGCGCCAGCAGCTTGACCGGACAGGGGAGTGAAAAACTGTTTTTT.

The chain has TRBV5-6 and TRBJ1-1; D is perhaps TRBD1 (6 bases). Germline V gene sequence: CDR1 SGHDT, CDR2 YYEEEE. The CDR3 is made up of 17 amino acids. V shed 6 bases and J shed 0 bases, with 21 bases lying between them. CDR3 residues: CASTSLGAGQLNTEAFF. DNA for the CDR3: TGTGCCAGCACCTCTTTGGGGGCCGGACAGCTGAACACTGAAGCTTTCTTT.

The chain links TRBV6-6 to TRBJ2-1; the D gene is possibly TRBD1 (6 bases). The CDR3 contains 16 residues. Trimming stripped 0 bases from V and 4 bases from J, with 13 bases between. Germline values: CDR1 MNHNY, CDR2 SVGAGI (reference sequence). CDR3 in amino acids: CASSYSTQGKYNEQFF. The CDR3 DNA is TGTGCCAGCAGTTACTCCACGCAGGGGAAATACAATGAGCAGTTCTTC.

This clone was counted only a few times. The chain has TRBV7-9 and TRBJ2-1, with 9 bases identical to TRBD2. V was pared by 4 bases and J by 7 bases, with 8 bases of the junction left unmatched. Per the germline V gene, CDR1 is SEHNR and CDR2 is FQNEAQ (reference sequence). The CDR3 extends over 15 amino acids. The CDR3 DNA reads TGTGCCAGCAGCTCCATCGGCGGGGGGGCGAATGAGCAGTTCTTC. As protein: CASSSIGGGANEQFF. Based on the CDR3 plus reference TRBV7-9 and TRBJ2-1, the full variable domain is DTGVSQNPRHKITKRGQNVTFRCDPISEHNRLYWYRQTLGQGPEFLTYFQNEAQLEKSRLLSDRFSAERPKGSFSTLEIQRTEQGDSAMYLCASSSIGGGANEQFFGPGTRLTVL.

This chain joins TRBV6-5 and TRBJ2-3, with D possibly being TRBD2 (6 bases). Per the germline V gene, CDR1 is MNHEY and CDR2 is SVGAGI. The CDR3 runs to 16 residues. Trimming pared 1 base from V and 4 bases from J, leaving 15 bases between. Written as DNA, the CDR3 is TGTGCCAGCAGTTACTGGCTCGGGGGATCCCCAGATACGCAGTATTTT. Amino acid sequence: CASSYWLGGSPDTQYF.

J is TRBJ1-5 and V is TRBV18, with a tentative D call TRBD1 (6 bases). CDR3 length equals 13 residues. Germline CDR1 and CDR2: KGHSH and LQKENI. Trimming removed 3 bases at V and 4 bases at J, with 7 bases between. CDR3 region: CASSPDRNQPQHF. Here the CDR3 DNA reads TGTGCCAGCTCACCCGACAGGAATCAGCCCCAGCATTTT. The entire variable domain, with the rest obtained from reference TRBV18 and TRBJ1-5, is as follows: NAGVMQNPRHLVRRRGQEARLRCSPMKGHSHVYWYRQLPEEGLKFMVYLQKENIIDESGMPKERFSAEFPKEGPSILRIQQVVRGDSAAYFCASSPDRNQPQHFGDGTRLSIL.

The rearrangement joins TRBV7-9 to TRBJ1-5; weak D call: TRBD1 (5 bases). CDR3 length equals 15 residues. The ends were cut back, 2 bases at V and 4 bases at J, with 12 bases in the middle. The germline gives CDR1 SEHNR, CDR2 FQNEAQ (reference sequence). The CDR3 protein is CASSLSSGVNQPQHF. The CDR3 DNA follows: TGTGCCAGCAGCTTATCTTCGGGGGTAAATCAGCCCCAGCATTTT.

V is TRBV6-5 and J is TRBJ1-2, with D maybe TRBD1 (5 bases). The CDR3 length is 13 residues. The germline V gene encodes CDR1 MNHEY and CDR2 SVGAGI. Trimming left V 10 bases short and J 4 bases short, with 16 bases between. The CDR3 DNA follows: TGTGCCACTGCCCAATCAGGGTTCTATGGCTACACCTTC. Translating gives CATAQSGFYGYTF.

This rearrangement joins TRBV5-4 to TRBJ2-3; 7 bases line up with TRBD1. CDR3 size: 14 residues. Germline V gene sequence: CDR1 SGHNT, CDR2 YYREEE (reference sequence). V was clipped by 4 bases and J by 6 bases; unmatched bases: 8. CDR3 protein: CASSGRQGGDTQYF. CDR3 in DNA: TGTGCCAGCAGCGGGCGACAGGGCGGGGATACGCAGTATTTT.

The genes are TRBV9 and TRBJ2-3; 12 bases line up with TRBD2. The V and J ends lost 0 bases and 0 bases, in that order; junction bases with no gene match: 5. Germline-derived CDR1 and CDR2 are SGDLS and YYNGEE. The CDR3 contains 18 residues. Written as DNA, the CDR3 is TGTGCCAGCAGCGTAGGTGCTAGCGGGGGGGCTAGCACAGATACGCAGTATTTT. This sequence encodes CASSVGASGGASTDTQYF.

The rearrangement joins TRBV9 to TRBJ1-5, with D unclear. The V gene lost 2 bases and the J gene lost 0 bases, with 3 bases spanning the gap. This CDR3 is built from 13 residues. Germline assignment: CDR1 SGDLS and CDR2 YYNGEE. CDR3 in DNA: TGTGCCAGCAGCGTTAATAGCAATCAGCCCCAGCATTTT. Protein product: CASSVNSNQPQHF.

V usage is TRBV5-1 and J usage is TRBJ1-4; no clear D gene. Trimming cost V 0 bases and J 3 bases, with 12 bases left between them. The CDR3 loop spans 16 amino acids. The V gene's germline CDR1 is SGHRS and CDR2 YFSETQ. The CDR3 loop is CASSLEVRRSNEKLFF. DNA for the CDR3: TGCGCCAGCAGCTTGGAAGTTCGGAGGTCTAATGAAAAACTGTTTTTT. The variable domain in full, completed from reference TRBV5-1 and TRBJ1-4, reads KAGVTQTPRYLIKTRGQQVTLSCSPISGHRSVSWYQQTPGQGLQFLFEYFSETQRNKGNFPGRFSGRQFSNSRSEMNVSTLELGDSALYLCASSLEVRRSNEKLFFGSGTQLSVL.

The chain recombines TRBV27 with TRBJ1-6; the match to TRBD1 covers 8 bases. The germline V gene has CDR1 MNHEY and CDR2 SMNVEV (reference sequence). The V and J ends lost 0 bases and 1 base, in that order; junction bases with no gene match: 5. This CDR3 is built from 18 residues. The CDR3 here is CASSLSPGGGSYNSPLHF. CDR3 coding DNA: TGTGCCAGCAGTTTATCACCAGGGGGCGGATCCTATAATTCACCCCTCCACTTT.

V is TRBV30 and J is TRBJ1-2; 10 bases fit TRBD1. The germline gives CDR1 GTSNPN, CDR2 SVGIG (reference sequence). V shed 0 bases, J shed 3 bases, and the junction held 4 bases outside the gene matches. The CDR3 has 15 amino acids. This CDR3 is CAWSVSGQGYYGYTF. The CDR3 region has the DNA TGTGCCTGGAGTGTATCGGGACAGGGGTACTATGGCTACACCTTC.

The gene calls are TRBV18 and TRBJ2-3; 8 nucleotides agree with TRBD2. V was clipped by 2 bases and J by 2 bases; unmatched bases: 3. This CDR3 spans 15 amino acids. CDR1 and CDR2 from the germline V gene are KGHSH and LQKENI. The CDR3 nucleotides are TGTGCCAGCTCACCAACAGCGGGGGACACAGATACGCAGTATTTT. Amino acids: CASSPTAGDTDTQYF.

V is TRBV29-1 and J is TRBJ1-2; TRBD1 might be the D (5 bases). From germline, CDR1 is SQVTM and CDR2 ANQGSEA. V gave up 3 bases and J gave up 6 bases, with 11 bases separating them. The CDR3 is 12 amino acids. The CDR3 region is CSVDGAADGYTF. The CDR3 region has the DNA TGCAGCGTTGATGGGGCGGCTGATGGCTACACCTTC. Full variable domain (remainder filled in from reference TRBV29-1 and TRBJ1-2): SAVISQKPSRDICQRGTSLTIQCQVDSQVTMMFWYRQQPGQSLTLIATANQGSEATYESGFVIDKFPISRPNLTFSTLTVSNMSPEDSSIYLCSVDGAADGYTFGSGTRLTVV.

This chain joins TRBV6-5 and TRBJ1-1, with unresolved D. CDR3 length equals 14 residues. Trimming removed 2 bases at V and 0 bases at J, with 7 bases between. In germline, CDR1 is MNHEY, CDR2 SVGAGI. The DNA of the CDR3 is TGTGCCAGCAGTTACGCACAGATGAACACTGAAGCTTTCTTT. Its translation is CASSYAQMNTEAFF.

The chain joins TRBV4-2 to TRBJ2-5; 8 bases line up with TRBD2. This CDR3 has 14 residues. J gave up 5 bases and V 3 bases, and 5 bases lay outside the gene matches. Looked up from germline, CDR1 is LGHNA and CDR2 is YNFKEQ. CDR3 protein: CASSHDLAGETQYF. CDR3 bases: TGTGCCAGCAGCCACGACTTAGCGGGGGAGACCCAGTACTTC.

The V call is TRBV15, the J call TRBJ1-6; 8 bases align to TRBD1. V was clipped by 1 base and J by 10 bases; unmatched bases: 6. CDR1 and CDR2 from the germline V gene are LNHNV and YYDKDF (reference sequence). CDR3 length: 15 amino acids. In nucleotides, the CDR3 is TGTGCCACCAGCAGAGCCAGGGGGCCGCGGTCACCCCTCCACTTT. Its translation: CATSRARGPRSPLHF. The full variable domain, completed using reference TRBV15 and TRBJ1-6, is DAMVIQNPRYQVTQFGKPVTLSCSQTLNHNVMYWYQQKSSQAPKLLFHYYDKDFNNEADTPDNFQSRRPNTSFCFLDIRSPGLGDTAMYLCATSRARGPRSPLHFGNGTRLTVT.

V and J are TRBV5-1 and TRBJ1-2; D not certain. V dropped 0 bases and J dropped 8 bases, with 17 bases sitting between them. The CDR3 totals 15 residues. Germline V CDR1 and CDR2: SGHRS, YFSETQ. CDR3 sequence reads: CASSLDGSWALGYTF. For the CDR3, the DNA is TGCGCCAGCAGCTTGGATGGCAGTTGGGCCCTGGGCTACACCTTC.

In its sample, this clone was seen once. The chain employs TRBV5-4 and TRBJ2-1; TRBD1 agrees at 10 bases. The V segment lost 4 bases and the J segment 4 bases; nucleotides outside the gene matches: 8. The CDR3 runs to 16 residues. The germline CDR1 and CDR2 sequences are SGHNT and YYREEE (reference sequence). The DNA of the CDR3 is TGTGCCAGCAGCAACGCCCGGGACAGGGGTTACAATGAGCAGTTCTTC. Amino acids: CASSNARDRGYNEQFF.

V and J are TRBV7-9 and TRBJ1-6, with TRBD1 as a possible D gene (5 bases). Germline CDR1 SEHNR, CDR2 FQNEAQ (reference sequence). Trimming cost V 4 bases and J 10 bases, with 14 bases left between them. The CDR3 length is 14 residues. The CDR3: CASSSGTRGSPLHF. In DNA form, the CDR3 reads TGTGCCAGCAGCTCCGGGACCCGGGGGTCACCCCTCCACTTT. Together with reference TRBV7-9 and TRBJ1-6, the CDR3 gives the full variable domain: DTGVSQNPRHKITKRGQNVTFRCDPISEHNRLYWYRQTLGQGPEFLTYFQNEAQLEKSRLLSDRFSAERPKGSFSTLEIQRTEQGDSAMYLCASSSGTRGSPLHFGNGTRLTVT.

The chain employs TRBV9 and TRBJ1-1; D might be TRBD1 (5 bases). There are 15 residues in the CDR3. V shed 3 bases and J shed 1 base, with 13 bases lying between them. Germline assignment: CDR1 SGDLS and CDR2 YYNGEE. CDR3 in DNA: TGTGCCAGCAGCGCAACGCAGGGTGCGAACACTGAAGCTTTCTTT. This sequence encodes CASSATQGANTEAFF.

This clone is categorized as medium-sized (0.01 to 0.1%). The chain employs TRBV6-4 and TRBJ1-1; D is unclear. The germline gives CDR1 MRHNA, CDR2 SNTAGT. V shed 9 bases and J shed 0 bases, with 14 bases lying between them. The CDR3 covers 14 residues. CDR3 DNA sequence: TGTGCCAGTACCCCGGGAGGGATGAACACTGAAGCTTTCTTT. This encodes CASTPGGMNTEAFF.